These 31 T cell receptor beta chains were sequenced from one sample in a study of T cell responses to AZD1222 COVID-19 vaccine (dated by TCRdb to 2020 to 2023). The method was the immunoSEQ multiplex PCR assay. Not all clones reach the TCRdb copy of this immuneACCESS table, which keeps in-frame sequences only. Checked studies attribute under half of the gap to unresolved V genes and leave the rest unexplained. This sample comprises about 40,000 clones, 65% to 85% of them detected only once. Under 20% of the sample is taken by the ten largest. Reading the label with the study, this specimen's time point is: about 28 days (+/-7) after the second vaccine dose. The sequenced sample was peripheral blood, obtained 28 days after the second AZD1222 dose. The source of these receptors is an adult who received the AZD1222 COVID-19 vaccine.

V gene TRBV9 combines with J gene TRBJ1-4; TRBD1 matches 7 bases. The CDR3 spans 14 residues. Germline trimming cut 3 bases from V and 8 bases from J; bases unmatched to any gene: 7. The germline V gene has CDR1 SGDLS and CDR2 YYNGEE. The CDR3 sequence is CASSEEGASEKLFF. The CDR3 nucleotides read TGTGCCAGCAGCGAAGAGGGGGCATCGGAAAAACTGTTTTTT.

V and J are TRBV19 and TRBJ2-4; weak D call: TRBD1 (6 bases). Germline CDR1 reads LNHDA; CDR2 reads SQIVND (reference sequence). Between the trimmed V and J ends, which lost 8 bases and 8 bases, there was a span of 16 bases. The CDR3 spans 13 residues. The DNA for the CDR3 is TGTGCCAGTTCCGTCAGGGGATGGGACATTCAGTACTTC. This codes for CASSVRGWDIQYF.

The CDR3 reads CASSQGSGTIYGYTF. The CDR3 bases are TGTGCCAGCAGCCAAGGTTCGGGTACAATCTATGGCTACACCTTC. V gene TRBV3-1 (or the pseudogene TRBV3-2) combines with J gene TRBJ1-2; D unresolved. CDR3 length: 15 residues. Germline loops: CDR1 LGHDT, CDR2 YNNKEL (reference sequence). The ends were cut back, 1 base at V and 4 bases at J, with 13 bases in the middle.

V usage is TRBV30 and J usage is TRBJ1-1; tentatively, D is TRBD1 (6 bases). Germline CDR1 is GTSNPN and CDR2 is SVGIG (reference sequence). The V and J ends lost 0 bases and 6 bases respectively, with 11 bases between them. The CDR3 runs 13 residues. In DNA form, the CDR3 reads TGTGCCTGGAGTGTCGGGGGGCCCGCTGAAGCTTTCTTT. Protein sequence: CAWSVGGPAEAFF.

The chain joins TRBV19 to TRBJ2-7, with TRBD2 matching 13 bases. The CDR3 runs to 16 residues. Trimming at V came to 5 bases and at J to 7 bases, leaving 11 bases not matched to a gene. Germline values: CDR1 LNHDA, CDR2 SQIVND (reference sequence). CDR3 coding DNA: TGTGCCAGTAGTGCCCGAACTAGCGGGGGGGCTCGGGAGCAGTACTTC. Amino acid sequence: CASSARTSGGAREQYF.

This chain uses TRBV2 with TRBJ1-5, with 7 bases that match TRBD1. The CDR3 runs 13 residues. Germline V gene sequence: CDR1 SNHLY, CDR2 FYNNEI. V lost 8 bases and J lost 4; bases outside the gene matches: 5. The CDR3 coding sequence is TGTGCCAGCGCAGACAGGGATAATCAGCCCCAGCATTTT. Protein sequence: CASADRDNQPQHF.

This chain uses TRBV10-3 with TRBJ1-1; D gene uncertain. The CDR3 spans 13 residues. Germline assignment: CDR1 ENHRY and CDR2 SYGVKD. Trimming removed 7 bases at V and 3 bases at J, with 12 bases between. The CDR3 DNA reads TGTGCCATCACCTCCGGGGTGGACACTGAAGCTTTCTTT. This gives the protein CAITSGVDTEAFF.

This clone has more than one count but fewer than ten. CDR3 protein: CAIRPGTGQPQHF. The CDR3 DNA is TGTGCCATCAGACCCGGGACAGGTCAGCCCCAGCATTTT. This sequence joins TRBV10-3 and TRBJ1-5, with 8 nucleotides matching TRBD1. Trimming at V came to 6 bases and at J to 6 bases, leaving 4 bases not matched to a gene. Germline loops: CDR1 ENHRY, CDR2 SYGVKD. CDR3 size: 13 residues.

This chain joins TRBV5-1 and TRBJ1-1, with D possibly matching TRBD1 (6 bases). This CDR3 comprises 15 residues. V lost 4 bases and J lost 0, with 13 bases in between. Germline V lookup: CDR1 SGHRS, CDR2 YFSETQ. The CDR3, as DNA: TGCGCCAGCAGCCCTCCGACAGGATTGAACACTGAAGCTTTCTTT. Encoded protein: CASSPPTGLNTEAFF.

This clone was counted only a few times. CDR3 protein: CASSVEQGSSYEQYF. CDR3 nucleotides: TGTGCCAGCAGCGTAGAGCAGGGGAGCTCCTACGAGCAGTACTTC. V usage is TRBV9 and J usage is TRBJ2-7; tentative D call: TRBD1 (6 bases). Per the germline V gene, CDR1 is SGDLS and CDR2 is YYNGEE. CDR3 length: 15 residues. The V gene lost 0 bases and the J gene lost 0 bases, with 10 bases spanning the gap.

V and J are TRBV5-1 and TRBJ2-7; tentative D call: TRBD1 (6 bases). V lost 4 bases, J lost 6 bases, and 20 bases lay in between. The CDR3 length is 15 residues. Germline V gene sequence: CDR1 SGHRS, CDR2 YFSETQ. CDR3 nucleotide sequence: TGCGCCAGCAGCGAACCGTTGGGACAACCTACCGAGCAGTACTTC. As protein: CASSEPLGQPTEQYF.

The chain employs TRBV10-3 and TRBJ2-7; 9 bases are a match to TRBD1. The V segment lost 8 bases and the J segment 5 bases; nucleotides outside the gene matches: 13. Looked up from germline, CDR1 is ENHRY and CDR2 is SYGVKD. The CDR3 has 15 amino acids. The CDR3 nucleotides are TGTGCCATCGGGGGTTTCGGGACAGGGATCGACGAGCAGTACTTC. It yields the protein CAIGGFGTGIDEQYF.

The gene calls are TRBV9 and TRBJ2-7, with D perhaps TRBD1 or TRBD2 (5 bases each). This CDR3 region has 15 residues. The germline V and J ends were trimmed by 5 bases and 4 bases, with 19 bases remaining between them. Germline CDR1 reads SGDLS; CDR2 reads YYNGEE. The CDR3 reads CASSAAGTDIYEQYF. CDR3 DNA sequence: TGTGCCAGCAGTGCGGCCGGGACGGACATTTACGAGCAGTACTTC.

This sequence joins TRBV19 and TRBJ1-2; 10 bases fit TRBD1. Losses at the gene ends were 3 bases for V and 5 bases for J; bases not matched to a gene: 9. The germline CDR1 and CDR2 sequences are LNHDA and SQIVND (reference sequence). The CDR3 sequence is 16 residues long. The CDR3 bases are TGTGCCAGTAGTATTCGGGACAGGGGAGCCCTTTATGGCTACACCTTC. Protein: CASSIRDRGALYGYTF.

The V gene is TRBV12-5, the J gene TRBJ1-2, with 7 positions matching TRBD1. Germline assignment: CDR1 LGHNT and CDR2 FRNRAP. The trim removed 2 bases at V and 6 bases at J, leaving 3 bases unmatched. There are 13 residues in the CDR3. CDR3 protein: CASGLRGTDGYTF. CDR3 nucleotides: TGTGCTAGTGGTTTGAGAGGGACAGATGGCTACACCTTC.

V gene TRBV24-1 combines with J gene TRBJ1-2; D not certain. The CDR3 has 12 amino acids. V lost 3 bases, J lost 13 bases, and 14 bases lay in between. From germline, CDR1 is KGHDR and CDR2 SFDVKD. CDR3 sequence (DNA): TGTGCCACCAGTGATGGACCTCGACGGGTCACCTTC. This translates into CATSDGPRRVTF.

V and J are TRBV7-3 and TRBJ2-1, with D possibly being TRBD1 (7 bases). Germline V CDR1 and CDR2: SGHTA, FQGTGA. CDR3 size: 16 residues. Trimming stripped 3 bases from V and 1 base from J, with 13 bases between. CDR3 bases: TGTGCCAGCAGCTTGGAGGGGGCTAGTTCCTACAATGAGCAGTTCTTC. It encodes CASSLEGASSYNEQFF.

The V gene is TRBV6-1, the J gene TRBJ1-2, with TRBD1 as a possible D gene (5 bases). The CDR3 is made up of 14 amino acids. Germline CDR1 is MNHNS and CDR2 is SASEGT. The V and J ends lost 3 bases and 4 bases respectively, with 12 bases between them. In DNA form, the CDR3 reads TGTGCCAGCAGTGAGTCAGGGTACGGCTATGGCTACACCTTC. Translation: CASSESGYGYGYTF.

The chain is built from TRBV5-1 and TRBJ2-3; D is unresolved. Deletions cut 2 bases from V and 7 bases from J, with 5 bases between. From germline, CDR1 is SGHRS and CDR2 YFSETQ. This CDR3 has 11 amino acids. The CDR3 nucleotides read TGCGCCAGCAGCTTCGATTATACGCAGTATTTT. Translating gives CASSFDYTQYF.

The chain combines TRBV30 with TRBJ2-7, with D possibly matching TRBD1 (6 bases). V was shortened by 4 bases and J by 0 bases, with 10 bases between the two germline ends. The germline gives CDR1 GTSNPN, CDR2 SVGIG (reference sequence). This CDR3 is built from 13 residues. CDR3 protein: CAWMSGASYEQYF. As DNA, the CDR3 is TGTGCCTGGATGTCAGGGGCCTCCTACGAGCAGTACTTC.

The gene calls are TRBV5-4 and TRBJ2-5, with 10 bases aligning to TRBD1. The CDR3 length is 14 residues. CDR1 is SGHNT, CDR2 YYREEE, per germline (reference sequence). Trimming cost V 3 bases and J 5 bases; bases outside gene matches: 4. The DNA for the CDR3 is TGTGCCAGCAGCTGGGACAGGGGTAAGGAGACCCAGTACTTC. It encodes CASSWDRGKETQYF.

The gene calls are TRBV14 and TRBJ2-1, with D perhaps TRBD1 or TRBD2 (6 bases each). Germline V gives CDR1 SGHDN, CDR2 FVKESK. The CDR3 runs to 15 residues. V was trimmed by 0 bases and J by 4 bases, leaving 10 bases between them. CDR3 nucleotides: TGTGCCAGCAGCCAAGAGGGGGGCCCTTACAATGAGCAGTTCTTC. It specifies CASSQEGGPYNEQFF.

This rearrangement joins TRBV6-5 to TRBJ2-2, with 7 positions matching TRBD2. In germline, CDR1 is MNHEY, CDR2 SVGAGI. The CDR3 sequence is 16 residues long. The ends lost 0 bases at V and 5 bases at J; junction bases unmatched: 6. The CDR3 DNA reads TGTGCCAGCAGTTACTCCGGGGGGTCCATAACCGGGGAGCTGTTTTTT. Its protein product is CASSYSGGSITGELFF.

V is TRBV28 and J is TRBJ1-2, with 9 bases that match TRBD1. Germline CDR1 is MDHEN and CDR2 is SYDVKM. V lost 5 bases and J lost 1; bases outside the gene matches: 5. The CDR3 is made up of 15 amino acids. The CDR3 is CASSLGTGSNYGYTF. The CDR3, as DNA: TGTGCCAGCAGTCTGGGGACAGGGAGTAACTATGGCTACACCTTC.

The chain employs TRBV9 and TRBJ1-4; D is unclear. Germline assignment: CDR1 SGDLS and CDR2 YYNGEE. V lost 3 bases, J lost 0 bases, and 15 bases lay in between. CDR3 length: 17 amino acids. CDR3 residues: CASSARTHTSTNEKLFF. The CDR3 DNA is TGTGCCAGCAGCGCCCGAACTCACACTTCAACTAATGAAAAACTGTTTTTT.

The table lists this clone with a count of one. The J gene is TRBJ1-2, the V gene TRBV19, with 7 bases fitting TRBD1. V was clipped by 5 bases and J by 4 bases; unmatched bases: 4. Germline values: CDR1 LNHDA, CDR2 SQIVND (reference sequence). The CDR3 covers 13 residues. DNA for the CDR3: TGTGCCAGTAGTTCCAGGGGGGTCTATGGCTACACCTTC. This codes for CASSSRGVYGYTF.

This sequence joins TRBV5-1 and TRBJ1-5; D uncertain. This CDR3 is 15 amino acids long. Germline V gene data show CDR1 as SGHRS and CDR2 as YFSETQ. Trimming pared 4 bases from V and 3 bases from J, leaving 14 bases between. CDR3 sequence reads: CASSTIRAHNQPQHF. The CDR3 nucleotides are TGCGCCAGCAGCACCATCCGGGCCCACAATCAGCCCCAGCATTTT.

The chain carries TRBV15 and TRBJ2-5; TRBD1 is a possible D gene (6 bases). V lost 1 base and J lost 3, with 12 bases in between. The CDR3 has 15 amino acids. Germline CDR1 is LNHNV and CDR2 is YYDKDF (reference sequence). CDR3 sequence: CATSRAPTGEETQYF. The CDR3 region has the DNA TGTGCCACCAGCAGAGCCCCGACAGGAGAAGAGACCCAGTACTTC.

The chain is built from TRBV9 and TRBJ2-5, with a weak D call TRBD1 (6 bases). The V and J ends lost 0 bases and 5 bases respectively, with 11 bases between them. The CDR3 runs to 14 residues. Germline values: CDR1 SGDLS, CDR2 YYNGEE. CDR3 amino acids: CASSVATGYETQYF. The CDR3 bases are TGTGCCAGCAGCGTAGCTACAGGGTACGAGACCCAGTACTTC.

The chain couples TRBV24-1 to TRBJ2-3; no clear D gene. V was clipped by 5 bases and J by 2 bases, with 10 bases between them. The CDR3 loop spans 14 amino acids. Germline V CDR1 and CDR2: KGHDR, SFDVKD. The CDR3 DNA sequence: TGTGCCACCAGTGGTTTACGTGACACAGATACGCAGTATTTT. Its protein is CATSGLRDTDTQYF.

V gene TRBV12-3 or TRBV12-4 combines with J gene TRBJ1-1, with a tentative D call TRBD1 (6 bases). There are 13 residues in the CDR3. V lost 6 bases to trimming and J lost 4 bases, with 12 bases between them. The chain's CDR3 is CASSIGGGTEAFF. CDR3 sequence (DNA): TGTGCCAGCAGCATAGGAGGGGGCACTGAAGCTTTCTTT.